This TCR beta chain appears in the sequencing data of a study of breast tumors, draining lymph nodes, adjacent tissues. Study outcomes and limitations: Luminal-like breast cancer showed significantly greater tumor-nontumor repertoire similarity than basal-like breast cancer did. Tumor repertoires ranked between lymph nodes and nontumor tissue in diversity, with V and J gene preferences. The data were judged consistent with most tumor T cells coming from lymph node and expanding in tumor.

Each CDR3 protein gets one entry after TCRdb re-called the multiplex PCR reads with MiXCR. This table has approximately 88,000 distinct CDR3 sequences, about 27% appearing once. The lymph nodes were axillary draining lymph nodes from breast cancer patients. In its sample, this clonotype was seen many times. No antigen is known for it. CDR3 length: 12 amino acids. V was cut by 0 bases and J by 6 bases, with 6 bases left in between. Germline loops: CDR1 SGHAT, CDR2 FQNNGV. The chain recombines TRBV11-2 with TRBJ2-7; D possibly corresponds to TRBD2 (5 bases). The origin of this receptor is a female donor with breast cancer. Some clones in this sample may be carry-over from other donors' samples. The sequenced sample consisted of axillary lymph node tissue. The CDR3 reads CASSLDRGEQYF. The CDR3 coding sequence is TGTGCCAGCAGCTTAGATCGGGGCGAGCAGTACTTC.